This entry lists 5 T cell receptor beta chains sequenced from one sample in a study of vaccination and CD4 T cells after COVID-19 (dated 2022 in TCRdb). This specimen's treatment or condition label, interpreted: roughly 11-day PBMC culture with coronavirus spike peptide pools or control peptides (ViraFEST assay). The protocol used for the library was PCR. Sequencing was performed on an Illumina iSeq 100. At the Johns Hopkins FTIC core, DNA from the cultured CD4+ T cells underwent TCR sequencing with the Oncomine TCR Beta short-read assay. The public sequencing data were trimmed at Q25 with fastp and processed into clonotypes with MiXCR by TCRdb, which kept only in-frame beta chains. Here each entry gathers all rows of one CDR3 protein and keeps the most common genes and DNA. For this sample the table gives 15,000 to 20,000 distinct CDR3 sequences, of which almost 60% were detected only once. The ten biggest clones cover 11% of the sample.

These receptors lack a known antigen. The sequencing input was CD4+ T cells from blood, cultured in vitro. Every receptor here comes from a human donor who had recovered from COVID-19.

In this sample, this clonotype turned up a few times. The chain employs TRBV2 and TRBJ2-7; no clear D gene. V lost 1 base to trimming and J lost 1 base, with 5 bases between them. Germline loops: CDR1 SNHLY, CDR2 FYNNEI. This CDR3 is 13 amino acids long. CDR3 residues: CASSEGDSYEQYF. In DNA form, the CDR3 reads TGTGCCAGCAGTGAAGGGGATTCCTACGAGCAGTACTTC.

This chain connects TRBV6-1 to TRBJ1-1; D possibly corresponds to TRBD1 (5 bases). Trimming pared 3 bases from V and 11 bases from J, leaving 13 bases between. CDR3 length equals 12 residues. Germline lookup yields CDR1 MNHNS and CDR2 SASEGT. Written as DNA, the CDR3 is TGTGCCAGCAGTGACTCAGGGAAGACGGCTTTCTTT. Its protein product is CASSDSGKTAFF.

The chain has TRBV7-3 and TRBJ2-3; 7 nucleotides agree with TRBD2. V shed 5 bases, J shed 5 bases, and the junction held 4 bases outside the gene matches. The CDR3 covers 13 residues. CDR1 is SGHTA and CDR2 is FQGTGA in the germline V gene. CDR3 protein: CASSREREDTQYF. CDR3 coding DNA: TGTGCCAGCAGCAGAGAGCGGGAAGATACGCAGTATTTT.

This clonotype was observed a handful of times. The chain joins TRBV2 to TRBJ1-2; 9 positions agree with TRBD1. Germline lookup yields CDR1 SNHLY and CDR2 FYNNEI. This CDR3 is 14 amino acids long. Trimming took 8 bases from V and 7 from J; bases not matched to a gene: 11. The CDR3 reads CASSRDRVYGGYTF. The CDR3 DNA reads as TGTGCCAGCTCCAGGGACAGGGTTTATGGTGGCTACACCTTC.

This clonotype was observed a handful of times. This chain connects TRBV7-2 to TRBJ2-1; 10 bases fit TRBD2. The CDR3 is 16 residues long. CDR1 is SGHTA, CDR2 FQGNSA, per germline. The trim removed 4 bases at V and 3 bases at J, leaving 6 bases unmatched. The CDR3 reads CASSSPSGGYYNEQFF. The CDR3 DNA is TGTGCCAGCAGCTCACCTAGCGGGGGATACTACAATGAGCAGTTCTTC.